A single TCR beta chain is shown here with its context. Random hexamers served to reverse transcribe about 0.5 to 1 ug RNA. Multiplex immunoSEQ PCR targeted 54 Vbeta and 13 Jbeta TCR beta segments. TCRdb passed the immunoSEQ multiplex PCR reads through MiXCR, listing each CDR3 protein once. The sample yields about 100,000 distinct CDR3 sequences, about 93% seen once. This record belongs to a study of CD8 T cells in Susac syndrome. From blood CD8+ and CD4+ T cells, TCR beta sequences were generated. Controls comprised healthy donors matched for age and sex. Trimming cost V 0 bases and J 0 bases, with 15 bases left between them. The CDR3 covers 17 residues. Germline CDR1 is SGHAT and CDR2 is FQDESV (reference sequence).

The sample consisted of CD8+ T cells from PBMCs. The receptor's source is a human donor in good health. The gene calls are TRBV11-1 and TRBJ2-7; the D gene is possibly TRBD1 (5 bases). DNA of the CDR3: TGTGCCAGCAGCTTAGCGGACATCTCATGGGGCTCCTACGAGCAGTACTTC. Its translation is CASSLADISWGSYEQYF.